This T cell receptor beta chain was captured in a study of T cells in localized non-small cell lung cancer. The study's findings and limits: An association was observed between higher blood T cell density and longer overall survival. The study sequenced only one region of the tumor. As a result, intratumor heterogeneity could not be excluded and remains possible. Researchers found a median 57 of the top 100 tumor clones in adjacent lung. Clonality of T cells reached its maximum in uninvolved adjacent lung, surpassing tumor.

The data were produced by immunoSEQ multiplex PCR, yet TCRdb's version contains in-frame clones alone and is incomplete. The sample contains some 15,000 clones, approximately 80% of which appear only once. Of note for this clone: Its antigen is not known.

Germline assignment: CDR1 MNHNY and CDR2 SVGAGI (reference sequence). Germline trimming cut 5 bases from V and 8 bases from J; bases unmatched to any gene: 6. This CDR3 comprises 13 residues. The chain uses TRBV6-6 and TRBJ1-1, with 9 nucleotides matching TRBD1. Sequenced material: peripheral blood, taken before any cancer treatment. This receptor was taken from an older male donor with stage I lung adenocarcinoma. The DNA of the CDR3 is TGTGCCAGCAGTCCGAACAGGGGGCGGGAAGCTTTCTTT. Its protein is CASSPNRGREAFF.